This T cell receptor beta chain was found in a study of a mutant IDH1 vaccine in newly diagnosed glioma. Across the study: An approximately 62% male, approximately 38% female split and a mean age of around 41 years characterized treated patients.

Using immunoSEQ multiplex PCR, the repertoire was profiled, and TCRdb retains in-frame clones only, with some absent. Found here are about 60,000 clones, 80% to 90% of them singletons; the top ten hold 3.5% to 5%. About this clone itself: Its antigen remains unidentified.

Study conclusions and caveats: Immune responses arising from the vaccine appeared in about 93% of patients. Top peripheral T cell clonotype shifts appeared unrelated to pseudoprogression.

Time point described: week 35, safety follow-up. Every vaccine dose comprised 300 ug of mutant IDH1 20-mer peptide plus topical imiquimod. At weeks 1, 3, 5, 7, 11, 15, 19 and 23, patients received a vaccination, eight in all. The TCR comes from a man between 25 and 39 years old with glioma. This sample comprised PBMCs, obtained from a glioma patient whose treatment included an IDH1 peptide vaccine.

The CDR3 here is CSVGGGQGTYEQYF. CDR3 in DNA: TGCAGCGTTGGAGGGGGACAGGGTACCTACGAGCAGTACTTC. This chain connects TRBV29-1 to TRBJ2-7, with 9 bases identical to TRBD1. Germline CDR1 and CDR2: SQVTM and ANQGSEA. Trimming took 4 bases from V and 2 from J; bases not matched to a gene: 6. This CDR3 has 14 residues.